These 20 T cell receptor beta chains came from one sample sequenced in a study of blood T cell repertoires in COVID-19. Here immunoSEQ multiplex PCR was the method, and the copy in TCRdb shows in-frame clones only, minus some. The sample has about 140,000 clones; about nine tenths are singletons. Sequenced: peripheral blood. The receptors originated from an elderly woman with acute or convalescent COVID-19.

J is TRBJ1-1 and V is TRBV12-3 or TRBV12-4; D unresolved. The CDR3 is 13 residues long. Deletions cut 4 bases from V and 6 bases from J, with 12 bases between. The DNA of the CDR3 is TGTGCCAGCAGTTCCCGGGAACTCTCTGAAGCTTTCTTT. This codes for CASSSRELSEAFF.

The chain has TRBV9 and TRBJ1-2; D gene uncertain. The germline gives CDR1 SGDLS, CDR2 YYNGEE. V was cut by 4 bases and J by 5 bases, with 21 bases left in between. The length of the CDR3 is 16 residues. The CDR3 reads CASSPRLDSLGYGYTF. The DNA of the CDR3 is TGTGCCAGCAGCCCCCGGTTGGACTCTTTAGGGTATGGCTACACCTTC.

CDR3: CAIMERGSGEAFF. The CDR3, as DNA: TGTGCCATCATGGAAAGGGGCAGTGGTGAAGCTTTCTTT. The chain uses TRBV10-3 and TRBJ1-1; weak D call: TRBD1 (5 bases). Germline values: CDR1 ENHRY, CDR2 SYGVKD. This CDR3 region has 13 residues. V lost 7 bases and J 7 bases, leaving 16 bases between the germline ends.

This clone appeared once. The genes are TRBV6-2 or TRBV6-3 and TRBJ1-4; TRBD1 is a possible D gene (5 bases). The CDR3 totals 15 residues. Trimming cost V 7 bases and J 0 bases, with 12 bases left between them. Looked up from germline, CDR1 is MNHEY and CDR2 is SVGEGT. The DNA of the CDR3 is TGTGCCAGCACCCCTGGGGGGGCAACTAATGAAAAACTGTTTTTT. Translation gives CASTPGGATNEKLFF.

The rearrangement links TRBV6-5 to TRBJ1-1; D possibly corresponds to TRBD1 (5 bases). This CDR3 comprises 13 residues. In germline, CDR1 is MNHEY, CDR2 SVGAGI. V lost 6 bases and J 5 bases, leaving 13 bases between the germline ends. CDR3 residues: CASSKDRKTEAFF. The CDR3 DNA is TGTGCCAGCAGCAAAGACAGAAAAACTGAAGCTTTCTTT.

V gene TRBV11-3 combines with J gene TRBJ2-1, with 8 positions matching TRBD2. In germline, CDR1 is SGHNT, CDR2 YENEEA. Trimming took 5 bases from V and 6 from J; bases not matched to a gene: 3. The CDR3 is 13 residues long. The DNA for the CDR3 is TGTGCCAGCAGCACGGGGGGGGGCAATGAGCAGTTCTTC. Its protein product is CASSTGGGNEQFF.

The J gene is TRBJ2-7, the V gene TRBV9; 7 positions match TRBD1. Trimming at V came to 4 bases and at J to 2 bases, leaving 3 bases not matched to a gene. Germline CDR1 reads SGDLS; CDR2 reads YYNGEE. CDR3 length: 13 amino acids. The CDR3 region has the DNA TGTGCCAGCAGCCGACAGGGACCCTACGAGCAGTACTTC. It specifies CASSRQGPYEQYF.

The rearrangement links TRBV10-3 to TRBJ2-3; 8 bases are a match to TRBD2. The V gene's germline CDR1 is ENHRY and CDR2 SYGVKD. Trimming cost V 6 bases and J 3 bases; bases outside gene matches: 5. CDR3 length: 14 amino acids. The CDR3 coding sequence is TGTGCCATCAGGGGAGCGGGGGAAACAGATACGCAGTATTTT. Translating gives CAIRGAGETDTQYF.

The chain links TRBV10-3 to TRBJ1-2; no definite D call. The CDR3 is 12 residues long. Germline CDR1 is ENHRY and CDR2 is SYGVKD. V lost 4 bases and J 5 bases, leaving 8 bases between the germline ends. The CDR3 DNA reads TGTGCCATCAGTGGTGGAGAGTATGGCTACACCTTC. Its protein is CAISGGEYGYTF.

This chain joins TRBV11-1 and TRBJ1-2, with TRBD1 identical over 9 bases. This CDR3 comprises 16 residues. The trim removed 5 bases at V and 2 bases at J, leaving 9 bases unmatched. Per the germline V gene, CDR1 is SGHAT and CDR2 is FQDESV (reference sequence). DNA of the CDR3: TGTGCCAGCAGCCCACGGGACAGGGTTTCGAACTATGGCTACACCTTC. Translating it yields CASSPRDRVSNYGYTF.

The count of this clone is one. This sequence joins TRBV7-9 and TRBJ1-5, with 7 nucleotides matching TRBD1. V was pared by 5 bases and J by 4 bases, with 2 bases of the junction left unmatched. The CDR3 covers 13 residues. Germline V lookup: CDR1 SEHNR, CDR2 FQNEAQ (reference sequence). CDR3 residues: CASSRTGNQPQHF. Here the CDR3 DNA reads TGTGCCAGCAGCCGGACAGGTAATCAGCCCCAGCATTTT.

V and J are TRBV2 and TRBJ2-1; 8 nucleotides line up with TRBD1. CDR3 length equals 15 residues. CDR1 is SNHLY and CDR2 is FYNNEI in the germline V gene. Trimming cost V 6 bases and J 12 bases; bases outside gene matches: 16. CDR3 bases: TGTGCCAGCAGGGACCGACAGGGGCCCCGGGTAGGGCAGTTCTTC. Translated, it gives CASRDRQGPRVGQFF.

This clone appeared a few times. The chain joins TRBV2 to TRBJ1-2, with TRBD1 identical over 9 bases. The CDR3 has 15 residues. Germline assignment: CDR1 SNHLY and CDR2 FYNNEI. V was pared by 9 bases and J by 9 bases, with 17 bases of the junction left unmatched. CDR3 residues: CASRPQGQGFSRYTF. CDR3 bases: TGTGCCAGTAGACCTCAAGGACAGGGGTTTTCACGCTACACCTTC.

The rearrangement links TRBV10-3 to TRBJ1-2; D is perhaps TRBD1 (6 bases). Germline V lookup: CDR1 ENHRY, CDR2 SYGVKD. Trimming cost V 7 bases and J 6 bases, with 18 bases left between them. The length of the CDR3 is 14 residues. In DNA form, the CDR3 reads TGTGCCATCACCATGACAGGTCAAGCGGATGGCTACACCTTC. It codes for CAITMTGQADGYTF.

As regards this clone: At one boundary the junction diverges from the germline segment, which might be a read error. V gene TRBV5-1 combines with J gene TRBJ2-1; 10 positions agree with TRBD2. Germline CDR1 is SGHRS and CDR2 is YFSETQ. The CDR3 has 15 amino acids. CDR3 loop: CASTSGGAPFNDQFF. CDR3 DNA sequence: TGCGCCAGCACAAGCGGGGGGGCCCCATTCAATGATCAGTTCTTC.

The rearrangement uses TRBV20-1 and TRBJ2-1; 11 bases are a match to TRBD2. V dropped 3 bases and J dropped 6; count of bases not matched to a gene: 7. The CDR3 covers 15 residues. CDR1 and CDR2 from the germline V gene are DFQATT and SNEGSKA (reference sequence). CDR3 sequence reads: CSASGSGGVLNEQFF. The CDR3, as DNA: TGCAGTGCTAGTGGTAGCGGGGGGGTACTCAATGAGCAGTTCTTC.

The chain employs TRBV6-6 and TRBJ2-7; TRBD1 might be the D (6 bases). The germline V gene has CDR1 MNHNY and CDR2 SVGAGI (reference sequence). V lost 6 bases and J lost 9, with 18 bases in between. There are 13 residues in the CDR3. CDR3 sequence (DNA): TGTGCCAGCAGCGCCGGACCCCAGGGGTGGCAGTACTTC. Translating it yields CASSAGPQGWQYF.

This chain links TRBV5-1 with TRBJ1-1; 9 nucleotides align to TRBD1. Germline V CDR1 and CDR2: SGHRS, YFSETQ. V trimming: 3 bases; J trimming: 1 base; junction bases outside the gene matches: 10. The CDR3 runs 17 residues. The chain's CDR3 is CASSSGTGWRGNTEAFF. The CDR3 bases are TGCGCCAGCAGCTCCGGGACAGGGTGGAGGGGGAACACTGAAGCTTTCTTT. Supplemented by reference TRBV5-1 and TRBJ1-1, the full variable domain reads KAGVTQTPRYLIKTRGQQVTLSCSPISGHRSVSWYQQTPGQGLQFLFEYFSETQRNKGNFPGRFSGRQFSNSRSEMNVSTLELGDSALYLCASSSGTGWRGNTEAFFGQGTRLTVV.

The V gene is TRBV5-8, the J gene TRBJ1-1, with D hard to call. From germline, CDR1 is SGHTS and CDR2 YDEGEE. The CDR3 sequence is 15 residues long. The V end lost 0 bases, the J end lost 0 bases, and 9 bases lay between the germline ends. For the CDR3, the DNA is TGTGCCAGCAGCTTGGGAACAGCCATGAACACTGAAGCTTTCTTT. Its protein product is CASSLGTAMNTEAFF.

In its sample, this clone was seen once. This chain links TRBV5-1 with TRBJ2-3; no clear D gene. CDR3 length equals 14 residues. Germline lookup yields CDR1 SGHRS and CDR2 YFSETQ. V lost 4 bases to trimming and J lost 6 bases, with 15 bases between them. Written as DNA, the CDR3 is TGCGCCAGCAGCGTCGGTCTTAGTATTGATACGCAGTATTTT. Its protein product is CASSVGLSIDTQYF. The variable domain in full, completed from reference TRBV5-1 and TRBJ2-3, reads KAGVTQTPRYLIKTRGQQVTLSCSPISGHRSVSWYQQTPGQGLQFLFEYFSETQRNKGNFPGRFSGRQFSNSRSEMNVSTLELGDSALYLCASSVGLSIDTQYFGPGTRLTVL.